This TCR beta chain comes out of a study of cytotoxic CD8 clonotypes in ibrutinib-treated CLL. Study summary: Response material was collected after a median around 12 months of treatment, range 6 to 36.

Study-wide points: Treatment left the uncommon public clonotypes either contracted or stable in frequency. Relative to age-matched healthy donors, clonality at baseline was higher, and it tracked circulating CD8+ T-cell counts.

Generated by immunoSEQ multiplex PCR, the TCRdb table keeps only in-frame clones and is missing some. The repertoire consists of tens of thousands of clones, with around 74% occurring once and the leading ten covering around 7.7%. A word on this clone: Its antigen is as yet unknown.

About 2.2 micrograms of genomic DNA came from cryopreserved PBMCs for TCR beta libraries. Trimming removed 0 bases at V and 2 bases at J, with 9 bases between. CDR3 size: 15 residues. Germline loops: CDR1 SGHTA, CDR2 FQGTGA. This receptor was identified in a human donor with chronic lymphocytic leukemia. The chain is built from TRBV7-3 and TRBJ2-3; D call uncertain. Sequences were derived from PBMCs, sampled before ibrutinib treatment. CDR3 nucleotides: TGTGCCAGCAGCTTAACATCGGTGACCACAGATACGCAGTATTTT. Its translation is CASSLTSVTTDTQYF.